One sample yielded the 5 T cell receptor beta chains listed below, sequenced in a study of blood T cell repertoires in COVID-19. Libraries were prepared by immunoSEQ multiplex PCR; TCRdb keeps only in-frame clonotypes and omits some of them. The sample has some 85,000 clones, 75% to 85% seen once. Sequencing input: peripheral blood. These receptors all come from an elderly woman with acute or convalescent COVID-19.

The V and J genes are TRBV15 and TRBJ2-2; D uncertain. The germline gives CDR1 LNHNV, CDR2 YYDKDF (reference sequence). There are 14 residues in the CDR3. V lost 3 bases to trimming and J lost 3 bases, with 8 bases between them. The CDR3 DNA is TGTGCCACCAGCAGGATTCGGGACACCGGGGAGCTGTTTTTT. Protein product: CATSRIRDTGELFF.

The chain recombines TRBV12-1 with TRBJ2-1; the table's D call TRBD2 went unverified against the DNA. TRBV12-1 constitutes a pseudogene. The CDR3 has 21 residues. The CDR3 protein is CASSFGGGEGLAGLWDSEQFF. As DNA, the CDR3 is TGTGCCAGCAGCTTTGGAGGGGGAGAGGGACTAGCGGGATTATGGGATAGTGAGCAGTTCTTC.

The gene calls are TRBV18 and TRBJ1-5, with D unresolved. The CDR3 consists of 13 residues. The germline V and J ends were trimmed by 6 bases and 2 bases, with 8 bases remaining between them. CDR1 KGHSH and CDR2 LQKENI come from the germline V gene. CDR3 loop: CASSESGNQPQHF. The CDR3 coding sequence is TGTGCCAGCTCGGAGTCGGGCAATCAGCCCCAGCATTTT.

The V and J genes are TRBV18 and TRBJ2-7; D is perhaps TRBD1 (5 bases). V shed 4 bases and J shed 3 bases, with 10 bases lying between them. Per the germline V gene, CDR1 is KGHSH and CDR2 is LQKENI. This CDR3 contains 13 residues. The CDR3 nucleotides read TGTGCCAGCTCACTCTCGACAGACTACGAGCAGTACTTC. It encodes CASSLSTDYEQYF. Full variable domain (missing parts from reference TRBV18 and TRBJ2-7): NAGVMQNPRHLVRRRGQEARLRCSPMKGHSHVYWYRQLPEEGLKFMVYLQKENIIDESGMPKERFSAEFPKEGPSILRIQQVVRGDSAAYFCASSLSTDYEQYFGPGTRLTVT.

DNA of the CDR3: TGTGCCAGCAGCCAATATCTAGCGGGGAGCACAGATACGCAGTATTTT. Residues: CASSQYLAGSTDTQYF. This chain uses TRBV14 with TRBJ2-3; 9 nucleotides line up with TRBD2. J lost 0 bases, V lost 2 bases, and 3 bases had no gene match. The CDR3 sequence is 16 residues long. In germline, CDR1 is SGHDN, CDR2 FVKESK.